This T cell receptor (beta chain) was retrieved from a study of blood T cell repertoires in COVID-19. Overall study: COVID-19 samples, acute and convalescent, were from the United States, Italy and Spain.

CDR3 length equals 14 residues. V was clipped by 6 bases and J by 8 bases; unmatched bases: 9. Germline V gene sequence: CDR1 MDHEN, CDR2 SYDVKM. Measured with immunoSEQ multiplex PCR; TCRdb has only the in-frame clones, and not every one. This sample carries just over 300,000 clones, about 90% of them seen once, and the ten largest clones take approximately 4%. The TCR was taken from a woman younger than 30 with acute COVID-19. Sequencing was carried out using PBMCs or T cells enriched from blood (not recorded which). V is TRBV28 and J is TRBJ1-2; 10 bases align to TRBD1. CDR3 in amino acids: CASRPPGQGRGYTF. For the CDR3, the DNA is TGTGCCAGCAGACCTCCGGGACAGGGGAGGGGCTACACCTTC.